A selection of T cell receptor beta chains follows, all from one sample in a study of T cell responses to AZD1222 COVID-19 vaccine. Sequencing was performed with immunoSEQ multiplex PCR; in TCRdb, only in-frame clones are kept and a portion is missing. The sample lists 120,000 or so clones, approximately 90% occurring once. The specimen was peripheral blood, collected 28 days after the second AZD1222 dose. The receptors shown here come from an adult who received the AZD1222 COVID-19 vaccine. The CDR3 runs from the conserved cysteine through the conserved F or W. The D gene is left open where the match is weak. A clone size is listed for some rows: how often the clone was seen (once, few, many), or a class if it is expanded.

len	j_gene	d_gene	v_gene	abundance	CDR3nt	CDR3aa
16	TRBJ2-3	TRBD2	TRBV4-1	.	TGCGCCAGCAGCCCAGCACTGACGGGGGGAGGCGATACGCAGTATTTT	CASSPALTGGGDTQYF
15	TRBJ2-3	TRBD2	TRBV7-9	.	TGTGCCAGCAGCCCCGGGGGGGGGCTCACAGATACGCAGTATTTT	CASSPGGGLTDTQYF
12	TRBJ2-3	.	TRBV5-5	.	TGTGCCAGCAGCTTGCGACCAGATACGCAGTATTTT	CASSLRPDTQYF
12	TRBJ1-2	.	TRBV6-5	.	TGTGCCAGCCTGACAGGCATCTATGGCTACACCTTC	CASLTGIYGYTF
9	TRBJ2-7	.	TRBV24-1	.	TGTGCCACCACTAACGAGCAGTACTTC	CATTNEQYF
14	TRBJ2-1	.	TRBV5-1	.	TGCGCCAGCAGCTTAGACCCTGAAAACAATGAGCAGTTCTTC	CASSLDPENNEQFF
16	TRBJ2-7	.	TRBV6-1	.	TGTGCCAGCAGTGATTTACGAGGCGCCTCGACGGGCGAGCAGTACTTC	CASSDLRGASTGEQYF
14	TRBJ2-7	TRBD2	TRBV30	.	TGTGCCTGGAGTTTCGGGACTAGCGGGTACGAGCAGTACTTC	CAWSFGTSGYEQYF
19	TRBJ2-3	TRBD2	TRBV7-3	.	TGTGCCAGCAGCATTACTACTGGGACTAGCGGGAGGAGCACAGATACGCAGTATTTT	CASSITTGTSGRSTDTQYF
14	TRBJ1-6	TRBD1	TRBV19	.	TGTGCCAGTAGTCTTAGGACAGGGGGATCACCCCTCCACTTT	CASSLRTGGSPLHF
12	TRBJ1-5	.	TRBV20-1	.	TGCAGTGCTAGTAAAGGCAATCAGCCCCAGCATTTT	CSASKGNQPQHF
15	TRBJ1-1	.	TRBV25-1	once	TGTGCCAGCAGTGAATTGGTCGGCATGAACACTGAAGCTTTCTTT	CASSELVGMNTEAFF
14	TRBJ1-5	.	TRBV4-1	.	TGCGCCAGCAGCCAGCGGGACAGCAATCAGCCCCAGCATTTT	CASSQRDSNQPQHF
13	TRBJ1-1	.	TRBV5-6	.	TGTGCCAGCAGCTCACGGGGGAACACTGAAGCTTTCTTT	CASSSRGNTEAFF
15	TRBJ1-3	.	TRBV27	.	TGTGCCAGCGGGCCCAGTATGGCCTCTGGAAACACCATATATTTT	CASGPSMASGNTIYF
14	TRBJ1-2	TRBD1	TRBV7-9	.	TGTGCCAGCACCCAGGGGGGAAGGGACTATGGCTACACCTTC	CASTQGGRDYGYTF
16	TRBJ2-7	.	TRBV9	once	TGTGCCAGCAGCGACCCTCCAGGCGGGCTTAACTACGAGCAGTACTTC	CASSDPPGGLNYEQYF
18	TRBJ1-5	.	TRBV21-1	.	TGTGCCAGCAGCTCTGTCCAGCAAACATTCTTTAGCAATCAGCCCCAGCATTTT	CASSSVQQTFFSNQPQHF
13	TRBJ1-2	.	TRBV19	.	TGTGCCAGTAGTATCGGGGGGGATGACGGCTACACCTTC	CASSIGGDDGYTF
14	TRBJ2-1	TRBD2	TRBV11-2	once	TGTGCCAGCAGCTTAACTAGCGGGGACAATGAGCAGTTCTTC	CASSLTSGDNEQFF
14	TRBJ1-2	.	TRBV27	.	TGTGCAGCCGCCCGAGCAGATTTCTCACATGGCTACACCTTC	CAAARADFSHGYTF
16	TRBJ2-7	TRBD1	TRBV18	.	TGTGCCAGCTCACCACCGCTACAGGGGCGCTCCTACGAGCAGTACTTC	CASSPPLQGRSYEQYF
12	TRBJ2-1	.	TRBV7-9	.	TGTGCCAGCTACGAAGGGGGGAGTGAGCAGTTCTTC	CASYEGGSEQFF
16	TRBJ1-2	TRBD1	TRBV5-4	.	TGTGCCAGCAGCTATTCTTCCGGGACAGGGTGGTATGGCTACACCTTC	CASSYSSGTGWYGYTF
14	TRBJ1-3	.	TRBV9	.	TGTGCCAGCGGTAGGGGCCTCTCTGGAAACACCATATATTTT	CASGRGLSGNTIYF
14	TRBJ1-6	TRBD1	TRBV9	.	TGTGCCAGCAGCGAGGACAGGGCGCAGGCACCCCTCCACTTT	CASSEDRAQAPLHF
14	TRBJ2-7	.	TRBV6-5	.	TGTGCCAGCAGTTACCGGGACGGAACATACGAGCAGTACTTC	CASSYRDGTYEQYF
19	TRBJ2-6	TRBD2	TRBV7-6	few	TGTGCCAGCAGCTTAGCGGGGGGGAGGGCCAGCTCTGGGGCCAACGTCCTGACTTTC	CASSLAGGRASSGANVLTF
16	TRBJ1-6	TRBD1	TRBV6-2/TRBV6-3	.	TGTGCCAGCAGCCCCCGGACAGGGGCTTTGGCATCACCCCTCCACTTT	CASSPRTGALASPLHF
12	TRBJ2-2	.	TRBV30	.	TGTGCCTGGGGCAGGAGGACCGGGGAGCTGTTTTTT	CAWGRRTGELFF
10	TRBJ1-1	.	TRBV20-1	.	TGCAGTGCGAGTCGAGTTGAAGCTTTCTTT	CSASRVEAFF
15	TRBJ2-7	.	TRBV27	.	TGTGCCAGCAGTTTACCAGGGGCCAGCTCCTACGAGCAGTACTTC	CASSLPGASSYEQYF
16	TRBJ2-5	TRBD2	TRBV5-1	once	TGCGCCAGCAGCTTGGCGGGGACTAGCGGACAAGAGACCCAGTACTTC	CASSLAGTSGQETQYF
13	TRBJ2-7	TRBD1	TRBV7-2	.	TGTGCCAGCAGCACCCGGACAGGGGCCGAGCAGTACTTC	CASSTRTGAEQYF
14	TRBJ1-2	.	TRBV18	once	TGTGCCAGCTCACCACAGGGGGGATGGGATGGCTACACCTTC	CASSPQGGWDGYTF
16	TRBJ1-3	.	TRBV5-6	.	TGTGCCAGCAGCTGGCGGGGGGGAAACTCTGGAAACACCATATATTTT	CASSWRGGNSGNTIYF
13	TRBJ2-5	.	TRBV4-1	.	TGCGCCAGCAGCCTATGGTGGGGAGAGACCCAGTACTTC	CASSLWWGETQYF
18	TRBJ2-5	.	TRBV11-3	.	TGTGCCAGCAGCTTATGGGTCCGGACGGAGAGGCTAGAAGAGACCCAGTACTTC	CASSLWVRTERLEETQYF
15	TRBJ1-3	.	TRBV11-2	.	TGTGCCAGCAGCTTAGATAGATCATCTGGAAACACCATATATTTT	CASSLDRSSGNTIYF
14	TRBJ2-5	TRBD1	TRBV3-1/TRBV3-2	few	TGTGCCAGCAGCTACAGGACAGGGCAAGAGACCCAGTACTTC	CASSYRTGQETQYF
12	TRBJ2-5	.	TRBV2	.	TGTGCCAGCAGATCGCGGGGAGAGACCCAGTACTTC	CASRSRGETQYF
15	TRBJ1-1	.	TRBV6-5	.	TGTGCCAGCAATGTAAGGGGTGGCCCGAACACTGAAGCTTTCTTT	CASNVRGGPNTEAFF
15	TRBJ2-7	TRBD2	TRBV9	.	TGTGCCAGCAGCGCCGGACTAGCGGGCTCCTACGAGCAGTACTTC	CASSAGLAGSYEQYF
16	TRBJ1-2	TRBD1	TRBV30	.	TGTGCCTGGAATCACTGGACAGGTCAGACTAACTATGGCTACACCTTC	CAWNHWTGQTNYGYTF
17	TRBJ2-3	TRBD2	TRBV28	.	TGTGCCAGCAGTTGGGGACTAGCGGGGGTCCTTGCGGATACGCAGTATTTT	CASSWGLAGVLADTQYF
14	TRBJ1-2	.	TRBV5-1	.	TGCGCCAGCAGCTCGGGGGCAGGGGAGTATGGCTACACCTTC	CASSSGAGEYGYTF
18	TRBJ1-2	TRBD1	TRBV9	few	TGTGCCAGCAGCGCGTCCGGGACAGGGGTGTTTAGGTTGGGTGGCTACACCTTC	CASSASGTGVFRLGGYTF
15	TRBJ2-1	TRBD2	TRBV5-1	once	TGCGCCAGCAGTTTTAGCGGGGGGGCCTACAATGAGCAGTTCTTC	CASSFSGGAYNEQFF